The 3 T cell receptor beta chains below come from one sample, sequenced in a study of blood T cell repertoires in COVID-19. Generated by immunoSEQ multiplex PCR, the TCRdb table keeps only in-frame clones and is missing some. The sample has approximately 300,000 clones; 85% to 90% are singletons. Sequenced: peripheral blood. The receptors here all came from a woman in her forties or fifties with active or convalescent COVID-19.

V usage is TRBV10-3 and J usage is TRBJ2-7; 10 bases are shared with TRBD1. CDR3 length equals 15 residues. From germline, CDR1 is ENHRY and CDR2 SYGVKD. The J segment lost 6 bases and the V segment lost 0 bases, leaving 5 bases of the junction unmatched. The CDR3 DNA reads as TGTGCCATCAGTGAGTCGATCCGGACAGGGGGCGAGCAGTACTTC. It yields the protein CAISESIRTGGEQYF.

The J gene is TRBJ1-4, the V gene TRBV15; the D gene is possibly TRBD1 (5 bases). The CDR3 consists of 18 residues. V lost 2 bases and J lost 3, with 19 bases in between. Germline V gives CDR1 LNHNV, CDR2 YYDKDF (reference sequence). The CDR3 sequence: CATSRPGEGNEANEKLFF. In DNA, the CDR3 is TGTGCCACCAGCAGACCTGGGGAGGGGAATGAAGCTAATGAAAAACTGTTTTTT.

This clone was seen more than once but under ten times. The rearrangement links TRBV27 to TRBJ1-2, with 7 bases lining up with TRBD1. This CDR3 comprises 12 residues. Germline trimming cut 6 bases from V and 5 bases from J; bases unmatched to any gene: 3. Per germline, CDR1 MNHEY and CDR2 SMNVEV (reference sequence). CDR3 residues: CASRLQGYGYTF. CDR3 sequence (DNA): TGTGCCAGCAGGTTACAGGGGTATGGCTACACCTTC.